A single sample gave rise to the 7 T cell receptor beta chains below, sequenced in a study of T cells after yellow fever vaccination. From the 5' RACE reads, TCRdb called clonotypes with MiXCR, one entry per CDR3 protein. The table lists around 500,000 distinct CDR3 sequences, about a fifth of them singletons, with 15% to 20% in the top ten. The sample was PBMCs, taken more than 20 days after the first yellow fever vaccination. The receptors stem from a man aged 18-30 years who received the YFV17D yellow fever vaccine.

The V call is TRBV7-6, the J call TRBJ1-2; D not certain. The CDR3 is 14 residues long. Between the trimmed V and J ends, which lost 5 bases and 6 bases, there was a span of 16 bases. Germline V lookup: CDR1 SGHVS, CDR2 FNYEAQ. In DNA, the CDR3 is TGTGCCAGCAGCATCGACCGGGGTTGGAATGGCTACACCTTC. Translated: CASSIDRGWNGYTF.

Only a few counts were recorded for this clonotype. The chain combines TRBV4-3 with TRBJ2-1; TRBD2 matches 10 bases. Trimming took 3 bases from V and 5 from J; bases not matched to a gene: 4. CDR1 is LGHNA, CDR2 YSLEER, per germline. The CDR3 covers 15 residues. The CDR3 DNA is TGCGCCAGCAGCCAGGCTAGCGGGGGTAACAATGAGCAGTTCTTC. This gives the protein CASSQASGGNNEQFF.

The genes are TRBV29-1 and TRBJ2-3; D possibly corresponds to TRBD1 (6 bases). Between the trimmed V and J ends, which lost 4 bases and 5 bases, there was a span of 13 bases. The CDR3 loop spans 13 amino acids. Per the germline V gene, CDR1 is SQVTM and CDR2 is ANQGSEA. The CDR3: CSVAAQGGDTQYF. CDR3 nucleotides: TGCAGCGTTGCGGCACAGGGCGGAGATACGCAGTATTTT.

The sample holds one count of this clonotype. The chain links TRBV10-3 to TRBJ2-6, with 8 positions matching TRBD1. CDR1 ENHRY and CDR2 SYGVKD come from the germline V gene. Trimming took 6 bases from V and 0 from J; bases not matched to a gene: 7. The CDR3 extends over 17 amino acids. CDR3 sequence reads: CAIRAGTGISGANVLTF. CDR3 DNA sequence: TGTGCCATCAGAGCCGGGACAGGCATCTCTGGGGCCAACGTCCTGACTTTC.

This clonotype came up a few times. The chain links TRBV11-2 to TRBJ2-5, with 11 nucleotides matching TRBD2. The CDR3 covers 18 residues. V trimming: 5 bases; J trimming: 5 bases; junction bases outside the gene matches: 16. The germline V gene has CDR1 SGHAT and CDR2 FQNNGV. As DNA, the CDR3 is TGTGCCAGCAGCCCCAAAGGAGTTAGCGGGGGGGCCTACGAGACCCAGTACTTC. Encoded protein: CASSPKGVSGGAYETQYF.

This clonotype was counted between two and nine times. The V gene is TRBV20-1, the J gene TRBJ2-1; the D is unclear. Looked up from germline, CDR1 is DFQATT and CDR2 is SNEGSKA (reference sequence). Trimming removed 3 bases at V and 0 bases at J, with 6 bases between. The CDR3 is made up of 13 amino acids. This chain's CDR3 is CSASSISYNEQFF. CDR3 nucleotides: TGCAGTGCTAGTTCTATCTCCTACAATGAGCAGTTCTTC.

The chain joins TRBV2 to TRBJ2-2; TRBD1 is a possible D gene (5 bases). Germline lookup yields CDR1 SNHLY and CDR2 FYNNEI. Trimming removed 3 bases from V and 4 bases from J, with 12 bases in between. CDR3 size: 15 residues. The CDR3 is CASSDSGLGTGELFF. The CDR3 region has the DNA TGTGCCAGCAGTGACTCAGGGTTGGGCACCGGGGAGCTGTTTTTT. The full variable domain, completed using reference TRBV2 and TRBJ2-2, is EPEVTQTPSHQVTQMGQEVILRCVPISNHLYFYWYRQILGQKVEFLVSFYNNEISEKSEIFDDQFSVERPDGSNFTLKIRSTKLEDSAMYFCASSDSGLGTGELFFGEGSRLTVL.